The 7 T cell receptor beta chains reported below all come from one sample, sequenced in a study of technical replicates of blood from a handful of donors. Some clones are missing from TCRdb's copy, which holds only in-frame ones; the method was immunoSEQ multiplex PCR. This sample has 60,000 to 65,000 clones, with around 87% found just once. The sequenced material came from PBMCs. All receptors come from a human donor in good health. Some clones in this sample may be carry-over from other donors' samples.

This chain uses TRBV30 with TRBJ2-7; D gene ambiguous. The CDR3 runs 12 residues. Trimming stripped 2 bases from V and 2 bases from J, with 7 bases between. Germline-derived CDR1 and CDR2 are GTSNPN and SVGIG (reference sequence). The CDR3 DNA reads as TGTGCCTGGAGTTTAGACACCTACGAGCAGTACTTC. This encodes CAWSLDTYEQYF.

The genes are TRBV11-3 and TRBJ2-1, with 11 bases lining up with TRBD2. The length of the CDR3 is 13 residues. Trimming at V came to 5 bases and at J to 12 bases, leaving 6 bases not matched to a gene. Germline V gene data show CDR1 as SGHNT and CDR2 as YENEEA. The CDR3 here is CASSETSGTWQFF. CDR3 in DNA: TGTGCCAGCAGCGAGACTAGCGGGACCTGGCAGTTCTTC.

V usage is TRBV2 and J usage is TRBJ2-7; D is unresolved. The length of the CDR3 is 14 residues. Trimming removed 0 bases at V and 2 bases at J, with 8 bases between. Germline assignment: CDR1 SNHLY and CDR2 FYNNEI. CDR3 loop: CASSEANRAYEQYF. The DNA for the CDR3 is TGTGCCAGCAGTGAAGCTAACAGAGCCTACGAGCAGTACTTC. Supplemented by reference TRBV2 and TRBJ2-7, the full variable domain reads EPEVTQTPSHQVTQMGQEVILRCVPISNHLYFYWYRQILGQKVEFLVSFYNNEISEKSEIFDDQFSVERPDGSNFTLKIRSTKLEDSAMYFCASSEANRAYEQYFGPGTRLTVT.

The chain is built from TRBV30 and TRBJ1-2; 11 bases match TRBD1. Germline loops: CDR1 GTSNPN, CDR2 SVGIG (reference sequence). CDR3 length equals 17 residues. With 3 bases clipped from V and 2 bases from J, the junction kept 11 bases outside the gene matches. The DNA for the CDR3 is TGTGCCTGGAGCCGCAGGACAGGGGGCTTGGGGAACTATGGCTACACCTTC. Protein sequence: CAWSRRTGGLGNYGYTF. The full variable domain, in which reference TRBV30 and TRBJ1-2 provide the parts outside the CDR3, is SQTIHQWPATLVQPVGSPLSLECTVEGTSNPNLYWYRQAAGRGLQLLFYSVGIGQISSEVPQNLSASRPQDRQFILSSKKLLLSDSGFYLCAWSRRTGGLGNYGYTFGSGTRLTVV.

The chain joins TRBV7-9 to TRBJ1-2; D is unresolved. The germline CDR1 and CDR2 sequences are SEHNR and FQNEAQ (reference sequence). V was clipped by 5 bases and J by 1 base, with 8 bases between them. This CDR3 has 13 residues. In DNA form, the CDR3 reads TGTGCCAGCAGCCCCCAGAATAACTATGGCTACACCTTC. As protein: CASSPQNNYGYTF.

V gene TRBV7-2 combines with J gene TRBJ2-7; the match to TRBD1 covers 8 bases. The CDR3 is 13 amino acids. Per the germline V gene, CDR1 is SGHTA and CDR2 is FQGNSA. J lost 3 bases, V lost 3 bases, and 1 base had no gene match. In DNA form, the CDR3 reads TGTGCCAGCAGCTTTACAGGGGGCTACGAGCAGTACTTC. Its translation is CASSFTGGYEQYF.

By share, this clone counts as large (0.1 to 1%). The chain is built from TRBV5-1 and TRBJ2-5, with 8 bases identical to TRBD1. CDR1 is SGHRS and CDR2 is YFSETQ in the germline V gene. The V gene end was trimmed by 4 bases and the J gene end by 4 bases; junction bases not matched to a gene: 3. The CDR3 is 13 residues long. CDR3 region: CASSADRVETQYF. CDR3 sequence (DNA): TGCGCCAGCAGCGCGGACAGGGTAGAGACCCAGTACTTC.